These 5 T cell receptor beta chains came from one sample sequenced in a study of blood T cell repertoires in COVID-19 (dated by TCRdb to the early 2020s). Receptors were amplified or captured by the immunoSEQ multiplex PCR assay. This is the immuneACCESS table as TCRdb keeps it, with only in-frame sequences that have V and J called. A part of the clones is gone; compared with another copy, unresolved V genes explain less than half, and the rest is unexplained. The table for this sample lists 200,000 to 250,000 clones; 81% of them were counted only once. The ten top clones hold approximately 7.5% of the sample. The sample was peripheral blood. The source of these receptors is a woman older than 75 with COVID-19, enrolled during active disease.

The chain uses TRBV28 and TRBJ1-2, with 9 bases that match TRBD1. Per germline, CDR1 MDHEN and CDR2 SYDVKM. CDR3 length equals 14 residues. Germline trimming cut 6 bases from V and 8 bases from J; bases unmatched to any gene: 10. CDR3 bases: TGTGCCAGCAGCCCAGCCGGGACAGGGAACGGCTACACCTTC. This translates into CASSPAGTGNGYTF.

Details on this clone: Other DNA sequences in this specimen translate into the identical CDR3. The chain uses TRBV29-1 and TRBJ1-4, with 9 bases identical to TRBD1. V was clipped by 3 bases and J by 5 bases; unmatched bases: 1. Germline V gene lookup returns CDR1 SQVTM and CDR2 ANQGSEA. This CDR3 has 13 amino acids. The CDR3 DNA follows: TGCAGCGTTGAGACAGGGGGGAATGAAAAACTGTTTTTT. It codes for CSVETGGNEKLFF.

CDR3 residues: CASSDNSNQPQHF. CDR3 bases: TGTGCCAGCAGCGACAACAGCAATCAGCCCCAGCATTTT. V usage is TRBV7-9 and J usage is TRBJ1-5; the D is unclear. The germline gives CDR1 SEHNR, CDR2 FQNEAQ (reference sequence). This CDR3 has 13 amino acids. The V gene lost 5 bases and the J gene lost 1 base, with 6 bases spanning the gap.

The V gene is TRBV28, the J gene TRBJ2-7, with a weak D call TRBD2 (6 bases). This CDR3 comprises 14 residues. CDR1 is MDHEN and CDR2 is SYDVKM in the germline V gene. V shed 6 bases and J shed 0 bases, with 12 bases lying between them. The CDR3 region has the DNA TGTGCCAGCAGCCAGGACTACGACTCCTACGAGCAGTACTTC. Translating gives CASSQDYDSYEQYF.

V and J are TRBV30 and TRBJ1-5, with D perhaps TRBD1 (6 bases). This CDR3 comprises 15 residues. Germline V gives CDR1 GTSNPN, CDR2 SVGIG (reference sequence). V dropped 2 bases and J dropped 0 bases, with 11 bases sitting between them. Here the CDR3 reads CAWSPLGGSNQPQHF. CDR3 nucleotides: TGTGCCTGGAGTCCACTAGGGGGTAGCAATCAGCCCCAGCATTTT. The full variable domain, its missing parts supplied by reference TRBV30 and TRBJ1-5, is SQTIHQWPATLVQPVGSPLSLECTVEGTSNPNLYWYRQAAGRGLQLLFYSVGIGQISSEVPQNLSASRPQDRQFILSSKKLLLSDSGFYLCAWSPLGGSNQPQHFGDGTRLSIL.